Below, one T cell receptor (beta chain) is given with its context. Its antigen is not identified. This CDR3 region has 15 residues. CDR1 and CDR2 (germline): LNHDA, SQIVND (reference sequence). The ends were cut back, 6 bases at V and 5 bases at J, with 17 bases in the middle. This sample is drawn from a study of identifying expanded T cells in peripheral blood. Data came from immunoSEQ multiplex PCR; TCRdb stores just in-frame clones and leaves some out. The table has 90,000 to 110,000 clones, about nine tenths seen once. Study-wide results and limits: Differentially abundant clones: around 1.1 between replicates, 15 to 17 at around 2 weeks, 19 to 20 at four. Variance in clone template counts between roughly 2-week samples significantly increased with total template count across all healthy donors.

This receptor was taken from a person between 18 and 69 years old in good health. This sequence joins TRBV19 and TRBJ2-1; tentative D call: TRBD2 (5 bases). Sample: blood. CDR3 sequence: CASRAAAEDHNEQFF. DNA of the CDR3: TGTGCCAGTAGGGCAGCGGCCGAGGACCACAATGAGCAGTTCTTC.